This TCR beta chain was profiled in a study of shared clonotypes between healthy human individuals. The germline V and J ends were trimmed by 0 bases and 7 bases, with 7 bases remaining between them. The CDR3 runs to 12 residues. CDR1 and CDR2 (germline): SGDLS, YYNGEE. Regarding this clone: The antigen is not known. Additional DNA sequences in this sample encode the identical CDR3.

Study conclusions and caveats: Despite large depth, rarefaction showed incomplete sorted-subset sequencing. Clonotypes not shared had lower generation probabilities than those common to all four donors.

TCRdb's table, derived via immunoSEQ multiplex PCR, lists solely in-frame clones and lacks some. The sample holds some 700,000 clones, less than 95% seen once. The chain carries TRBV9 and TRBJ1-1; D remains unclear. This TCR was sampled from a man between 18 and 29 years old in good health. Some clones in this sample may be carry-over from other donors' samples. Sample: memory CD8+ T cells from PBMCs. Subset in this sample: CD45RO+ cells pooled with CCR7-negative TemRA cells. CDR3 bases: TGTGCCAGCAGCGTAGAAGGCGGTGAAGCTTTCTTT. It yields the protein CASSVEGGEAFF.